The sequence of this T cell receptor (beta chain) was determined in a study of early T cells in non-severe SARS-CoV-2 infection. Turning to the study itself: Chains were unpaired, as sequencing was done on bulk RNA from unsorted whole blood.

General study points: Private and CD4 specificities were missed by VDJdb matching, which favored anti-spike CD8 responses.

Unique molecular identifiers (one per individual cDNA molecule) were attached. TCRdb called the 5' RACE reads again in MiXCR, with one record for every CDR3 protein. The table has roughly 50,000 distinct CDR3 sequences, about 7.8% seen once; the top ten hold roughly 5.9%. This clonotype was seen many times. Its matching antigen is unknown. Between the trimmed V and J ends, which lost 3 bases and 7 bases, there was a span of 7 bases. This CDR3 has 12 residues. The chain recombines TRBV12-3 or TRBV12-4 with TRBJ2-1; D is uncertain. Sequencing was carried out using whole blood. The TCR was taken from an adult who was a healthcare worker with PCR-confirmed SARS-CoV-2 infection or an uninfected control (not recorded which). Here the CDR3 DNA reads TGTGCCAGCAGTTTCGTCGGGAATGAGCAGTTCTTC. This translates into CASSFVGNEQFF.